A selection of T cell receptor beta chains follows, all from one sample in a study of CD8 T cells in ankylosing spondylitis. TCRdb fed the 5' RACE reads into MiXCR, producing one record per CDR3 protein. The sample lists about 140,000 distinct CDR3 sequences; about 32% were seen once. Sequencing used synovial fluid, either unsorted or a sorted T cell fraction (not recorded which). The receptors here all came from a male donor with ankylosing spondylitis. CDR3s include the opening cysteine and the closing phenylalanine or tryptophan. A D gene is named only where the DNA matches it firmly. Size values are once, few and many counts, or a class for expanded clones, and some rows have none.

j_gene,v_gene,abundance,d_gene,CDR3aa,CDR3nt
TRBJ1-1,TRBV9,many,.,CASSVGLGGRAEAFF,TGTGCCAGCAGCGTAGGGCTTGGGGGTCGAGCTGAAGCTTTCTTT
TRBJ2-7,TRBV28,few,TRBD1,CASARDRGSYEQYF,TGTGCCAGCGCTCGGGACAGGGGTTCCTACGAGCAGTACTTC
TRBJ1-2,TRBV5-6,few,.,CASSLRQFGYTF,TGTGCCAGCAGCCTCAGACAGTTCGGCTACACCTTC
TRBJ1-2,TRBV10-1,few,.,CASSPGVGYGYTF,TGCGCCAGCAGTCCAGGGGTAGGCTATGGCTACACCTTC
TRBJ1-6,TRBV2,many,TRBD1,CASTGTGRSPLHF,TGTGCCAGCACCGGGACAGGGCGTTCACCCCTCCACTTT
TRBJ1-1,TRBV11-2,.,.,CASSLLGGGRPAMNTEAFF,TGTGCCAGCAGCTTATTGGGGGGGGGCCGACCAGCAATGAACACTGAAGCTTTCTTT
TRBJ1-1,TRBV5-1,.,.,CASSSVGRANTEAFF,TGCGCCAGCAGCTCTGTAGGCAGGGCGAACACTGAAGCTTTCTTT
TRBJ2-3,TRBV3-1,.,.,CASRPTRKDTQYF,TGTGCCAGCAGACCCACTAGAAAAGATACGCAGTATTTT
TRBJ1-5,TRBV4-2,few,.,CASSQEQRTLYQPQHF,TGTGCCAGCAGCCAAGAACAGCGGACCCTTTATCAGCCCCAGCATTTT
TRBJ2-2,TRBV15,few,TRBD1,CATSRNPPGQGSNTGELFF,TGTGCCACCAGCCGAAACCCACCGGGACAGGGGTCGAACACCGGGGAGCTGTTTTTT
TRBJ2-4,TRBV11-2,.,.,CASSTAPSNIQYF,TGTGCCAGCAGTACGGCCCCTTCAAACATTCAGTACTTC
TRBJ2-7,TRBV20-1,.,TRBD2,CSARDLTSGSYEQYF,TGCAGTGCTAGGGATTTGACTAGCGGGAGTTACGAGCAGTACTTC
TRBJ2-1,TRBV29-1,many,TRBD2,CSVRMTSGIAGNEQFF,TGCAGCGTCCGAATGACTAGCGGGATCGCGGGTAATGAGCAGTTCTTC
TRBJ2-7,TRBV7-2,many,TRBD2,CASSLSGGTSTYEQYF,TGTGCCAGCAGCTTATCTGGGGGGACTAGCACCTACGAGCAGTACTTC
TRBJ1-1,TRBV29-1,.,.,CSVAVAEAFF,TGCAGCGTCGCTGTGGCTGAAGCTTTCTTT
TRBJ2-2,TRBV7-2,many,.,CASSLEVNPGELFF,TGTGCCAGCAGCTTAGAGGTCAATCCCGGGGAGCTGTTTTTT
TRBJ2-1,TRBV7-2,.,TRBD1,CASTRDRGYNEQFF,TGTGCCAGCACCCGGGACAGGGGTTACAATGAGCAGTTCTTC
TRBJ1-5,TRBV7-2,many,.,CASSPDRDQPQHF,TGTGCCAGCAGCCCGGACAGAGATCAGCCCCAGCATTTT
TRBJ2-2,TRBV20-1,.,TRBD2,CSARGSGGADWNTGELFF,TGCAGTGCTAGAGGTAGCGGGGGCGCGGACTGGAACACCGGGGAGCTGTTTTTT
TRBJ2-7,TRBV7-9,few,.,CASSSTGPGGYEQYF,TGTGCCAGCAGCTCTACAGGACCCGGAGGGTACGAGCAGTACTTC
TRBJ2-6,TRBV11-2,few,TRBD2,CASSLGGGRASGANVLTF,TGTGCCAGCAGCTTAGGAGGCGGGAGGGCCTCTGGGGCCAACGTCCTGACTTTC
TRBJ2-7,TRBV9,many,.,CASSVGGGDYEQYF,TGTGCCAGCAGCGTAGGAGGAGGAGACTACGAGCAGTACTTC